Listed below are T cell receptor beta chains from one sample, sequenced in a study of T cell changes during pregnancy in multiple sclerosis. This table comes from immunoSEQ multiplex PCR, and its TCRdb copy is limited to in-frame clones, with some not included. The data show 50,000 to 60,000 clones, around nine tenths seen once. Sample: CD4+ T cells from peripheral blood mononuclear cells, taken in the third trimester of pregnancy. The receptors come from a female donor with multiple sclerosis, enrolled in a pregnancy study. Each CDR3 is given with its conserved first and last residue.

CASSVVSGQSYGYTF TRBJ1-2 TRBV9
CASAPRTGGGDEQYF TRBJ2-7 TRBV28
CASSVSASSSPAYNEQFF TRBJ2-1 TRBV9
CSVGDGRGTEAFF TRBJ1-1 TRBV29-1
CASSQQGSTNEKLFF TRBJ1-4 TRBV7-9
CASMGGDTNTGELFF TRBJ2-2 TRBV19
CASRGYRENQPQHF TRBJ1-5 TRBV6-5
CASSGILAAYGYTF TRBJ1-2 TRBV6-1
CASNGNQGAYNEQFF TRBJ2-1 TRBV5-1
CASRGLAASTDTQYF TRBJ2-3 TRBV6-1
CASSLGPPGANYGYTF TRBJ1-2 TRBV27
CASSLGQGSEKLFF TRBJ1-4 TRBV5-1
CASSYSGHLSTGELFF TRBJ2-2 TRBV6-5
CASSTANNYGYTF TRBJ1-2 TRBV25-1
CASSMGAGGLIPLYNEQFF TRBJ2-1 TRBV19